Included here is one T cell receptor beta chain sequence, with context. The antigen remains unidentified. TCRdb called the reads again in MiXCR, with one record for every CDR3 protein. The sample consists of about 130,000 distinct CDR3 sequences, over 25% of them appearing once. This sample stems from a study of T cell repertoires in cytomegalovirus infection. Study-level background: A matching HLA type, together with CMV infection, was signaled by public TCR beta signatures.

The study's findings and limits: Frequencies of public TCR beta families were cumulated, and this identified carriers of CMV plus the relevant HLA.

Sequencing used CD8+ T cells from cultured PBMCs, obtained from culture after CMV antigen stimulation. The sequence came from a human donor in good health (CMV status not recorded). Some clones in this sample may be carry-over from other donors' samples.

CDR3 coding DNA: TGCAGTGCTAGAGTAGCCGGGACGGAGACCTACGAGCAGTACTTC. Translated: CSARVAGTETYEQYF. The chain recombines TRBV20-1 with TRBJ2-7; D possibly matches TRBD1 or TRBD2 (5 bases each). The germline V and J ends were trimmed by 1 base and 2 bases, with 15 bases remaining between them. CDR1 DFQATT and CDR2 SNEGSKA come from the germline V gene (reference sequence). This CDR3 has 15 residues.